A single sample gave rise to the 14 T cell receptor beta chains below, sequenced in a study of cytomegalovirus exposure and HLA in healthy donors. The primer mix had 60 Vbeta and 13 Jbeta primers. The method was immunoSEQ multiplex PCR; TCRdb's version includes in-frame clones alone and lacks a portion of them. This table has nearly 300,000 clones, 86% appearing once. The material sequenced was PBMCs. The receptors shown here come from a man between 40 and 49 years old in good health and CMV-seropositive.

The chain couples TRBV15 to TRBJ2-3; tentative D call: TRBD2 (6 bases). The CDR3 covers 14 residues. Trimming cost V 0 bases and J 7 bases, with 11 bases left between them. Germline CDR1 is LNHNV and CDR2 is YYDKDF (reference sequence). The CDR3 coding sequence is TGTGCCACCAGCAGAGATCGGGGGAGGAATACGCAGTATTTT. Protein sequence: CATSRDRGRNTQYF.

In this sample, this clone turned up once. DNA of the CDR3: TGTGCCAGCAGCTCCTTGACAGAACAGGCAAATTATGGCTACACCTTC. Protein product: CASSSLTEQANYGYTF. The chain joins TRBV5-6 to TRBJ1-2; tentative D call: TRBD1 (5 bases). This CDR3 comprises 16 residues. Trimming stripped 3 bases from V and 5 bases from J, with 20 bases between. Germline CDR1 and CDR2: SGHDT and YYEEEE.

This chain uses TRBV5-1 with TRBJ2-7, with 7 bases lining up with TRBD2. V lost 9 bases, J lost 0 bases, and 9 bases stayed unmatched. The germline V gene encodes CDR1 SGHRS and CDR2 YFSETQ. The CDR3 consists of 14 residues. CDR3 sequence (DNA): TGCGCCACCCGGAATGGGACTAACTCCTACGAGCAGTACTTC. Residues: CATRNGTNSYEQYF.

The chain links TRBV5-1 to TRBJ2-5; 8 bases agree with TRBD2. The CDR3 runs to 17 residues. Germline V gene data show CDR1 as SGHRS and CDR2 as YFSETQ. J lost 4 bases, V lost 4 bases, and 15 bases had no gene match. In DNA form, the CDR3 reads TGCGCCAGCAGCAGAGGACTAGCCTTCGGAGCGGGAGAGACCCAGTACTTC. Translation gives CASSRGLAFGAGETQYF.

The rearrangement joins TRBV18 to TRBJ2-7; the D gene is possibly TRBD2 (5 bases). The CDR3 has 16 residues. V was trimmed by 3 bases and J by 1 base, leaving 16 bases between them. Germline CDR1 and CDR2: KGHSH and LQKENI. The CDR3 region has the DNA TGTGCCAGCTCACCCCCGGGCGGGTCGAGGTCCTACGAGCAGTACTTC. Its translation is CASSPPGGSRSYEQYF.

In this sample, this clone turned up once. The CDR3 DNA sequence: TGTGCCAGCAGCTTCACGGGGGACCAGCCCCAGCATTTT. Translating gives CASSFTGDQPQHF. V gene TRBV7-8 combines with J gene TRBJ1-5, with a tentative D call TRBD1 (5 bases). Germline V gene data show CDR1 as SGHVS and CDR2 as FQNEAQ. The CDR3 extends over 13 amino acids. Trimming took off 3 bases at V and 7 bases at J, with 10 bases between the two ends. Full variable domain (remainder filled in from reference TRBV7-8 and TRBJ1-5): GAGVSQSPRYKVAKRGQDVALRCDPISGHVSLFWYQQALGQGPEFLTYFQNEAQLDKSGLPSDRFFAERPEGSVSTLKIQRTQQEDSAVYLCASSFTGDQPQHFGDGTRLSIL.

J is TRBJ2-2 and V is TRBV6-6; 8 positions match TRBD2. This CDR3 spans 16 amino acids. With 6 bases clipped from V and 2 bases from J, the junction kept 8 bases outside the gene matches. In germline, CDR1 is MNHNY, CDR2 SVGAGI (reference sequence). This chain's CDR3 is CASSPPGLGNTGELFF. The CDR3 nucleotides are TGTGCCAGCAGCCCCCCGGGACTAGGAAACACCGGGGAGCTGTTTTTT.

This clone showed up just once. The chain combines TRBV5-1 with TRBJ2-7, with 8 bases that match TRBD1. J gave up 3 bases and V 3 bases, and 2 bases lay outside the gene matches. Germline V CDR1 and CDR2: SGHRS, YFSETQ. The CDR3 is 13 amino acids. CDR3 sequence (DNA): TGCGCCAGCAGCTCGGGACAGGACTACGAGCAGTACTTC. As protein: CASSSGQDYEQYF.

V gene TRBV5-1 combines with J gene TRBJ2-4, with 8 bases fitting TRBD1. The CDR3 sequence is 15 residues long. V lost 0 bases, J lost 1 base, and 0 bases stayed unmatched. CDR1 and CDR2 (germline): SGHRS, YFSETQ. CDR3 DNA: TGCGCCAGCAGCTTGGGACAGGGGGCCAAAAACATTCAGTACTTC. Encoded protein: CASSLGQGAKNIQYF.

A word on this clone: One end of the junction fails to match germline, which may point to a read error. The V gene is TRBV7-9, the J gene TRBJ2-7; TRBD1 might be the D (6 bases). Germline V gene sequence: CDR1 SEHNR, CDR2 FQNEAQ (reference sequence). This CDR3 is built from 14 residues. The CDR3 spells CSSSLAYRAYEQYF. DNA for the CDR3: TGTTCCAGCAGCTTAGCGTACAGGGCCTACGAGCAGTACTTC.

This clone showed up many times. J is TRBJ2-2 and V is TRBV30; 7 nucleotides align to TRBD1. The CDR3 is 16 amino acids. The J segment lost 4 bases and the V segment lost 5 bases, leaving 13 bases of the junction unmatched. Per germline, CDR1 GTSNPN and CDR2 SVGIG (reference sequence). The DNA of the CDR3 is TGTGCCTGGCGTATCTTCGGACAGGCCGGCACCGGGGAGCTGTTTTTT. The encoded protein is CAWRIFGQAGTGELFF.

The chain recombines TRBV28 with TRBJ1-4, with D possibly TRBD1 on 5 matching bases. The V and J ends lost 6 bases and 8 bases respectively, with 19 bases between them. Per the germline V gene, CDR1 is MDHEN and CDR2 is SYDVKM. The CDR3 runs to 15 residues. CDR3 coding DNA: TGTGCCAGCAGCCCCCCAGGGAATCGTCGAGAAAAACTGTTTTTT. It specifies CASSPPGNRREKLFF.

The CDR3 is CAISVRTGGGYEQYF. The CDR3 DNA sequence: TGTGCCATCAGTGTCCGGACAGGGGGCGGCTACGAGCAGTACTTC. This chain uses TRBV10-3 with TRBJ2-7, with TRBD1 matching 11 bases. V was pared by 4 bases and J by 3 bases, with 5 bases of the junction left unmatched. In germline, CDR1 is ENHRY, CDR2 SYGVKD. This CDR3 region has 15 residues.

The chain uses TRBV7-9 and TRBJ2-2; the D gene is possibly TRBD2 (5 bases). V dropped 0 bases and J dropped 1 base, with 6 bases sitting between them. The germline V gene encodes CDR1 SEHNR and CDR2 FQNEAQ (reference sequence). This CDR3 has 15 residues. In DNA, the CDR3 is TGTGCCAGCAGCTTAGCCAGCGGGAACACCGGGGAGCTGTTTTTT. Amino acids: CASSLASGNTGELFF.